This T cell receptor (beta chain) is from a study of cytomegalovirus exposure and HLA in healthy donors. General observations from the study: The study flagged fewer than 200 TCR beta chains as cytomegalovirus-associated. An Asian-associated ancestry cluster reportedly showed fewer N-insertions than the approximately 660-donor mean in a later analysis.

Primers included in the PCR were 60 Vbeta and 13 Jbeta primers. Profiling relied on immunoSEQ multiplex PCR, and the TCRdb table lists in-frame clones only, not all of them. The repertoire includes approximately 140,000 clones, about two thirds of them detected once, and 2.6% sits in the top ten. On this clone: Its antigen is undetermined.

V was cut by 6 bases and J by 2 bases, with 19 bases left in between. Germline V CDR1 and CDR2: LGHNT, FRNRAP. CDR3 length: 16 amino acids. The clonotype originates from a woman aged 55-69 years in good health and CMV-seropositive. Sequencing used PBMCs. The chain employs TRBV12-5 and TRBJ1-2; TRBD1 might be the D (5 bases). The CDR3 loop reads CASGPPEGRVNYGYTF. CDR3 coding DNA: TGTGCTAGTGGCCCCCCGGAGGGCAGGGTCAACTATGGCTACACCTTC.